This entry is about one T cell receptor (beta chain). Its antigen is as yet unknown. This specimen comes from a study of blood T cells in healthy people across ages. This CDR3 comprises 16 residues. The V gene's germline CDR1 is SGHRS and CDR2 YFSETQ. The V end lost 5 bases, the J end lost 1 base, and 19 bases lay between the germline ends. Points from the study as a whole: For the donors, CMV status was unknown and possibly confounded expanded clonotype changes.

Sample-barcoded 5' priming and a J-beta primer mix drove a second PCR of roughly 7 to 11 cycles. Each CDR3 protein gets one entry after TCRdb re-called the 5' RACE reads with MiXCR. The sample has roughly 900,000 distinct CDR3 sequences, 29% seen once. Individuals who donated were healthy Caucasians from Russia aged about 6 to 100. The receptor was isolated from a woman of 80 years or more in good health. The sequenced sample was blood. This chain connects TRBV5-1 to TRBJ2-7; possibly TRBD2 for D (6 bases). This CDR3 reads CASRPPGGAYSYEQYF. For the CDR3, the DNA is TGCGCCAGCAGACCTCCAGGAGGGGCTTATTCCTACGAGCAGTACTTC.